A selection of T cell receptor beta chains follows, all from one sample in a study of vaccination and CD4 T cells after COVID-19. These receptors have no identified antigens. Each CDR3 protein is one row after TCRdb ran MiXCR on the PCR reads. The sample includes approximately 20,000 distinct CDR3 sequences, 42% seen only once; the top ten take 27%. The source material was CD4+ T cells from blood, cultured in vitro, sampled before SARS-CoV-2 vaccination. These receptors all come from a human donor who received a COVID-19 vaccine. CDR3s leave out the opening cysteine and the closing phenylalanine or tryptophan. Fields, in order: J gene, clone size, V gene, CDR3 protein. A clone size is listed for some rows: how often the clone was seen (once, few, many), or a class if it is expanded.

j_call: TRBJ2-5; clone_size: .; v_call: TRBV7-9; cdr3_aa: ASSRVGETQY
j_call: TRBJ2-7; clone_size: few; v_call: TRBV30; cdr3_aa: AWSDRDRGVYEQY
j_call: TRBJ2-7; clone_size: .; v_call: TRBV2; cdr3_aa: ASRGTSSYEQY
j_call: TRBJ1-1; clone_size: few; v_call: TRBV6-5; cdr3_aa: ASSYEGGGHTEAF
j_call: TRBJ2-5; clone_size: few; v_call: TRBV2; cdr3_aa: ASSEGLAGLKTQY
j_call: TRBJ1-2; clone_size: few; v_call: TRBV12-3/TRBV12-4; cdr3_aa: ASSFHRGRSNYGYT
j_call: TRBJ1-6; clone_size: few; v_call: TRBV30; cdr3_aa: AWSAIDTGGSSPLH
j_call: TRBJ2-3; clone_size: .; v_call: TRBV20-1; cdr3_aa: SAEDGGMDTQY
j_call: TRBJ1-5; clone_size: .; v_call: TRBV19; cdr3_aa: ASSISQGSQPQH
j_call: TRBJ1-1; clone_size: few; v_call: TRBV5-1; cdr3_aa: ASSSGTQMNTEAF
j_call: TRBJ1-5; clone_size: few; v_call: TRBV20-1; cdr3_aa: SAGTGLNSNQPQH
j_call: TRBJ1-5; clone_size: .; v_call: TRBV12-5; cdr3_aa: ASGLVRSGVLDSNQPQH
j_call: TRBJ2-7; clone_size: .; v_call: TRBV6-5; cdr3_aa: ASSSIGQGAGEQY
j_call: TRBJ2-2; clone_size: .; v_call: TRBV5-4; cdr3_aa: ASSWAGRTANTGELF
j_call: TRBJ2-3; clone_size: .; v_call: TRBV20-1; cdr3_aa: SASPASGGSTDTQY
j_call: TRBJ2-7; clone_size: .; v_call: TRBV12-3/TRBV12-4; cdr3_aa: ASSFSGTTPYEQY
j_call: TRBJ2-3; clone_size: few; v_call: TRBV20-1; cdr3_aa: SALRLAGGRDTQY
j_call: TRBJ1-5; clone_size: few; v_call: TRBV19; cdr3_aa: ASSTQTRGGSQPQH
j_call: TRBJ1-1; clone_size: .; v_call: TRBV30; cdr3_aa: AWSVPWSNTEAF
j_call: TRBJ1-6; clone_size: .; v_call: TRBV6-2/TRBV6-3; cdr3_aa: ASTSRGVVYNSPLH
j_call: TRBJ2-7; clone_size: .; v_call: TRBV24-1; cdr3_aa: ATSDSPRDEQY
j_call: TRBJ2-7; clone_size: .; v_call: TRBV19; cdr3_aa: ASSRTAEAHEQY
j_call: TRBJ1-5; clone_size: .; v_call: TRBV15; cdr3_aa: ATSPTGLSNQPQH
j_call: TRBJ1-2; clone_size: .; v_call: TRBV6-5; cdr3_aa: ASSYGTAANYGYT
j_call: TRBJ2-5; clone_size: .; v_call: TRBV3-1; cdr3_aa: ASSQNTQETQY
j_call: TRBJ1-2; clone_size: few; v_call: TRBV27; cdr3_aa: ASSLTGPNYGYT
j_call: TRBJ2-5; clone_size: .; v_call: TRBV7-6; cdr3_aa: ASSIPTSGVETQY
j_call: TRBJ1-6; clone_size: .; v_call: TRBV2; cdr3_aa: ASRGDSRSYNSPLH
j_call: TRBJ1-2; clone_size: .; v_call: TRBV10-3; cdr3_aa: AISERGQGRENGYT
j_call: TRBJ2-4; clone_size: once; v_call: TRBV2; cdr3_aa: ASSGIRGRENIQY
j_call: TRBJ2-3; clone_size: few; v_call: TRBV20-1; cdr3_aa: SASASGYTDTQY
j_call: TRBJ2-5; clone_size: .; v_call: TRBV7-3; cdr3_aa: ASSPATGGKTQY